A single sample gave rise to the 7 T cell receptor beta chains below, sequenced in a study of T cell responses to AZD1222 COVID-19 vaccine. Sequencing was performed with immunoSEQ multiplex PCR; in TCRdb, only in-frame clones are kept and a portion is missing. The sample contains about 93,000 clones, around 85% of which appear only once. The sample in question was peripheral blood, obtained on day 0 of AZD1222 vaccination. Receptors were obtained from an adult in good health.

The rearrangement links TRBV2 to TRBJ2-5; maybe TRBD2 (5 bases). The CDR3 length is 13 residues. In germline, CDR1 is SNHLY, CDR2 FYNNEI. Trimming shortened V by 4 bases and J by 1 base, and 7 bases separated the two germline ends. CDR3 in amino acids: CASSASGQETQYF. CDR3 nucleotide sequence: TGTGCCAGCAGTGCCAGCGGCCAAGAGACCCAGTACTTC. Filled out from reference TRBV2 and TRBJ2-5, the complete variable domain reads EPEVTQTPSHQVTQMGQEVILRCVPISNHLYFYWYRQILGQKVEFLVSFYNNEISEKSEIFDDQFSVERPDGSNFTLKIRSTKLEDSAMYFCASSASGQETQYFGPGTRLLVL.

This rearrangement joins TRBV15 to TRBJ2-2, with D possibly matching TRBD1 (6 bases). In germline, CDR1 is LNHNV, CDR2 YYDKDF (reference sequence). This CDR3 spans 14 amino acids. The V end was cut by 5 bases, the J end by 7 bases, with 14 bases between. CDR3 sequence (DNA): TGTGCCACCAGCTGGGCAGGGGTTGGCGGGGAGCTGTTTTTT. Protein: CATSWAGVGGELFF.

The chain links TRBV29-1 to TRBJ1-5; possibly TRBD1 for D (6 bases). CDR3 size: 14 residues. The V and J ends lost 4 bases and 11 bases respectively, with 21 bases between them. CDR1 is SQVTM and CDR2 is ANQGSEA in the germline V gene. Here the CDR3 reads CSVVGGGATQAQHF. The DNA of the CDR3 is TGCAGCGTTGTCGGAGGGGGGGCTACGCAGGCCCAGCATTTT.

The chain uses TRBV7-2 and TRBJ1-2; D remains ambiguous. The V gene's germline CDR1 is SGHTA and CDR2 FQGNSA. Trimming pared 0 bases from V and 6 bases from J, leaving 17 bases between. CDR3 length equals 16 residues. The CDR3 DNA reads TGTGCCAGCAGCTTAGCAGGGTCTATAAAGAACAATGGCTACACCTTC. Its translation is CASSLAGSIKNNGYTF.

The rearrangement links TRBV27 to TRBJ2-1, with D unclear. Germline V lookup: CDR1 MNHEY, CDR2 SMNVEV (reference sequence). Trimming took 2 bases from V and 7 from J, leaving 9 bases between them. The CDR3 is 13 amino acids. The CDR3 spells CASSLNRVNEQFF. The DNA of the CDR3 is TGTGCCAGCAGTTTAAACCGGGTAAATGAGCAGTTCTTC.

The CDR3 here is CASTRTVQETQYF. The CDR3 DNA reads as TGTGCCAGCACCCGGACAGTCCAAGAGACCCAGTACTTC. The gene calls are TRBV5-6 and TRBJ2-5; D is possibly TRBD1 (6 bases). Germline loops: CDR1 SGHDT, CDR2 YYEEEE. This CDR3 has 13 amino acids. The V end was cut by 6 bases, the J end by 1 base, with 10 bases between.

The V and J genes are TRBV18 and TRBJ2-5; 7 bases match TRBD1. The CDR3 spans 14 residues. In germline, CDR1 is KGHSH, CDR2 LQKENI. V gave up 3 bases and J gave up 1 base; unmatched junction bases: 2. Here the CDR3 reads CASSPGQTQETQYF. The CDR3 bases are TGTGCCAGCTCACCGGGACAGACCCAAGAGACCCAGTACTTC.